The 23 T cell receptor beta chains below were found in one sample sequenced in a study of CD8 T cells in ankylosing spondylitis. TCRdb redid the calling of the 5' RACE reads with MiXCR, one entry per CDR3 protein. The table lists about 240,000 distinct CDR3 sequences, less than 10% of them singletons. Sequencing input: blood, either unsorted or a sorted T cell fraction (not recorded which). The receptor source for this set is a male donor with ankylosing spondylitis or in good health (not recorded which).

There are many counts of this clonotype. J is TRBJ2-3 and V is TRBV10-3, with 7 bases lining up with TRBD2. Germline loops: CDR1 ENHRY, CDR2 SYGVKD. The CDR3 runs to 14 residues. The J segment lost 8 bases and the V segment lost 2 bases, leaving 7 bases of the junction unmatched. As DNA, the CDR3 is TGTGCCATCAGTGAGGGACTAGATTCCGGTACGCAGTATTTT. Translating gives CAISEGLDSGTQYF.

This clonotype was picked up a small number of times. V is TRBV7-9 and J is TRBJ1-3; D not resolved. Germline-derived CDR1 and CDR2 are SEHNR and FQNEAQ (reference sequence). The CDR3 totals 15 residues. V shed 4 bases and J shed 0 bases, with 10 bases lying between them. CDR3 protein: CASSSTVRSGNTIYF. In DNA, the CDR3 is TGTGCCAGCAGCTCAACAGTACGCTCTGGAAACACCATATATTTT.

This clonotype was counted many times. This chain connects TRBV3-1 to TRBJ2-2; TRBD1 or TRBD2 may be the D gene (5 bases each). CDR1 and CDR2 from the germline V gene are LGHDT and YNNKEL (reference sequence). The CDR3 runs to 14 residues. Trimming stripped 6 bases from V and 7 bases from J, with 15 bases between. This CDR3 reads CASSAGTQGGELFF. Here the CDR3 DNA reads TGTGCCAGCAGTGCCGGGACCCAAGGCGGGGAGCTGTTTTTT. The full variable domain, completed using reference TRBV3-1 and TRBJ2-2, is DTAVSQTPKYLVTQMGNDKSIKCEQNLGHDTMYWYKQDSKKFLKIMFSYNNKELIINETVPNRFSPKSPDKAHLNLHINSLELGDSAVYFCASSAGTQGGELFFGEGSRLTVL.

This clonotype was recorded at least ten times. This rearrangement joins TRBV5-1 to TRBJ2-7; 13 nucleotides line up with TRBD2. Per germline, CDR1 SGHRS and CDR2 YFSETQ. The trim removed 9 bases at V and 7 bases at J, leaving 10 bases unmatched. This CDR3 contains 14 residues. The CDR3 DNA follows: TGCGCCACTCGGACTAGCGGGAGTACAACGGAGCAGTACTTC. It translates to CATRTSGSTTEQYF.

This clonotype has a handful of counts. This chain uses TRBV7-2 with TRBJ2-7, with D possibly being TRBD1 (6 bases). In germline, CDR1 is SGHTA, CDR2 FQGNSA. V was trimmed by 1 base and J by 2 bases, leaving 12 bases between them. The CDR3 sequence is 15 residues long. The CDR3 nucleotides are TGTGCCAGCAGCTTAGAGTCCGGACAGACCTACGAGCAGTACTTC. It yields the protein CASSLESGQTYEQYF.

This clonotype was seen many times. The chain is built from TRBV30 and TRBJ2-3; D might be TRBD2 (6 bases). With 7 bases removed from V and 0 bases from J, the gap between germline ends came to 23 bases. The CDR3 has 17 amino acids. The germline CDR1 and CDR2 sequences are GTSNPN and SVGIG (reference sequence). The CDR3 sequence: CASPLPRWDFSTDTQYF. CDR3 nucleotides: TGTGCCTCCCCCCTTCCGCGGTGGGACTTCAGCACAGATACGCAGTATTTT.

This clonotype was seen ten or more times. The chain recombines TRBV12-3 or TRBV12-4 with TRBJ2-3; D is perhaps TRBD1 (5 bases). The length of the CDR3 is 16 residues. Trimming left V 2 bases short and J 1 base short, with 13 bases between. The CDR3 region has the DNA TGTGCCAGCAGTTTAATTAGGGGCAGGGGCACAGATACGCAGTATTTT. It codes for CASSLIRGRGTDTQYF.

This clonotype showed up many times. The chain recombines TRBV5-6 with TRBJ2-3, with 11 bases identical to TRBD2. CDR1 and CDR2 from the germline V gene are SGHDT and YYEEEE. The CDR3 is made up of 15 amino acids. The J segment lost 6 bases and the V segment lost 6 bases, leaving 9 bases of the junction unmatched. This CDR3 is CASTTSGRREDTQYF. CDR3 coding DNA: TGTGCCAGCACCACTAGCGGGAGACGAGAGGATACGCAGTATTTT.

This clonotype has a handful of counts. The rearrangement links TRBV10-3 to TRBJ2-7; 8 bases fit TRBD1. This CDR3 spans 13 amino acids. Per the germline V gene, CDR1 is ENHRY and CDR2 is SYGVKD. Trimming at V came to 7 bases and at J to 7 bases, leaving 9 bases not matched to a gene. CDR3 amino acids: CAIMVTGAGEQYF. The CDR3, as DNA: TGTGCCATCATGGTGACAGGGGCGGGGGAGCAGTACTTC.

A word on this clonotype: With a much larger clone just one base away, this may be a read error. This chain links TRBV6-5 with TRBJ1-2; D ambiguous. From germline, CDR1 is MNHEY and CDR2 SVGAGI. CDR3 length equals 13 residues. CDR3 coding DNA: TGTGTCAGCAGTTACGGACGGAACTATGGCTACACCTTC. Protein: CVSSYGRNYGYTF.

This clonotype was seen a few times. The V gene is TRBV10-3, the J gene TRBJ1-2, with TRBD1 as a possible D gene (6 bases). The CDR3 contains 15 residues. Germline V CDR1 and CDR2: ENHRY, SYGVKD. With 7 bases removed from V and 1 base from J, the gap between germline ends came to 16 bases. The CDR3 spells CAITGQLDGNYGYTF. In DNA form, the CDR3 reads TGTGCCATCACTGGACAGTTGGATGGTAACTATGGCTACACCTTC.

Many counts were recorded for this clonotype. The J gene is TRBJ2-1, the V gene TRBV29-1; 10 nucleotides line up with TRBD2. Per germline, CDR1 SQVTM and CDR2 ANQGSEA. The CDR3 has 14 residues. Unmatched junction bases numbered 8, after V lost 7 bases and J lost 5 bases. CDR3 sequence reads: CSAERTSGNNEQFF. The CDR3 DNA follows: TGCAGCGCGGAGAGGACTAGCGGAAACAATGAGCAGTTCTTC.

This clonotype was seen at least ten times. One junction end disagrees with the germline gene, perhaps due to a read error. The chain employs TRBV7-7 and TRBJ2-7, with D possibly being TRBD1 (5 bases). The V gene's germline CDR1 is SSHAT and CDR2 FNYEAQ (reference sequence). The CDR3 runs 13 residues. The CDR3 protein is CASSLARGYEQYF. The CDR3 DNA is TGTGCTAGCAGCTTAGCAAGGGGCTACGAGCAGTACTTC.

Ten or more counts support this clonotype. The rearrangement links TRBV11-3 to TRBJ2-2, with 10 bases matching TRBD2. Germline CDR1 and CDR2: SGHNT and YENEEA. The CDR3 sequence is 16 residues long. V trimming: 3 bases; J trimming: 4 bases; junction bases outside the gene matches: 5. The CDR3, as DNA: TGTGCCAGCAGCTTTAGCGGGAGGAGGACCACCGGGGAGCTGTTTTTT. Residues: CASSFSGRRTTGELFF.

This clonotype was recorded at least ten times. V gene TRBV5-1 combines with J gene TRBJ2-1; TRBD2 aligns across 13 bases. This CDR3 comprises 15 residues. V lost 4 bases to trimming and J lost 8 bases; unmatched junction nucleotides: 6. Germline lookup yields CDR1 SGHRS and CDR2 YFSETQ. In nucleotides, the CDR3 is TGCGCCAGCAGCGAAGGACTAGCGGGGGATTATGAGCAGTTCTTC. Amino acid sequence: CASSEGLAGDYEQFF.

This clonotype was found many times. V and J are TRBV5-1 and TRBJ1-1; unclear D gene. Trimming stripped 4 bases from V and 1 base from J, with 11 bases between. The CDR3 length is 14 residues. The germline CDR1 and CDR2 sequences are SGHRS and YFSETQ. In DNA form, the CDR3 reads TGCGCCAGCAGCCTCTGGACCGGGAACACTGAAGCTTTCTTT. This translates into CASSLWTGNTEAFF.

This clonotype was picked up many times. The V call is TRBV20-1, the J call TRBJ2-7, with 7 bases aligning to TRBD1. V lost 0 bases and J lost 2; bases outside the gene matches: 4. The CDR3 totals 14 residues. The V gene's germline CDR1 is DFQATT and CDR2 SNEGSKA (reference sequence). CDR3 sequence: CSARDGDSTYEQYF. As DNA, the CDR3 is TGCAGTGCTAGAGATGGGGACAGCACCTACGAGCAGTACTTC.

The V and J genes are TRBV7-8 and TRBJ2-1; tentative D call: TRBD2 (6 bases). Per germline, CDR1 SGHVS and CDR2 FQNEAQ. This CDR3 is built from 14 residues. V dropped 11 bases and J dropped 5 bases, with 19 bases sitting between them. Here the CDR3 reads CAAHTGDTDNEQFF. CDR3 sequence (DNA): TGTGCCGCCCACACGGGAGACACGGACAATGAGCAGTTCTTC.

This clonotype was counted at least ten times. The chain combines TRBV7-2 with TRBJ1-2, with D unresolved. The V end was cut by 1 base, the J end by 6 bases, with 6 bases between. Per the germline V gene, CDR1 is SGHTA and CDR2 is FQGNSA. The CDR3 contains 12 residues. The CDR3 is CASSLDGHGYTF. The CDR3 DNA follows: TGTGCCAGCAGCTTAGATGGACATGGCTACACCTTC.

Ten or more counts support this clonotype. The chain joins TRBV27 to TRBJ1-2; 7 nucleotides agree with TRBD1. Germline V lookup: CDR1 MNHEY, CDR2 SMNVEV (reference sequence). The CDR3 runs 13 residues. The V and J ends lost 5 bases and 4 bases, in that order; junction bases with no gene match: 4. The chain's CDR3 is CASSTDRAYGYTF. The CDR3 bases are TGTGCCAGCAGTACCGACAGGGCCTATGGCTACACCTTC.

The rearrangement uses TRBV7-2 and TRBJ2-2, with 10 bases fitting TRBD1. Germline V gives CDR1 SGHTA, CDR2 FQGNSA. Trimming took 5 bases from V and 6 from J; bases not matched to a gene: 6. CDR3 length equals 15 residues. CDR3 protein: CASSLGQGIPGELFF. The DNA of the CDR3 is TGTGCCAGCAGCCTGGGACAGGGGATCCCCGGGGAGCTGTTTTTT.

This clonotype came up many times. The CDR3 loop reads CASSFTALNTEAFF. CDR3 DNA: TGTGCCAGCAGTTTCACAGCCCTGAACACTGAAGCTTTCTTT. The chain links TRBV6-5 to TRBJ1-1; D ambiguous. The germline V and J ends were trimmed by 4 bases and 0 bases, with 9 bases remaining between them. The CDR3 loop spans 14 amino acids. The V gene's germline CDR1 is MNHEY and CDR2 SVGAGI.

This clonotype was seen ten or more times. The rearrangement links TRBV11-2 to TRBJ2-1, with 8 bases that match TRBD2. CDR1 is SGHAT and CDR2 is FQNNGV in the germline V gene. This CDR3 has 14 residues. J was trimmed by 4 bases and V by 3 bases; bases with no gene match: 2. CDR3 coding DNA: TGTGCCAGCAGCTTCGCGGGAGGTTACAATGAGCAGTTCTTC. Amino acid sequence: CASSFAGGYNEQFF. The whole variable domain, remainder taken from reference TRBV11-2 and TRBJ2-1, is EAGVAQSPRYKIIEKRQSVAFWCNPISGHATLYWYQQILGQGPKLLIQFQNNGVVDDSQLPKDRFSAERLKGVDSTLKIQPAKLEDSAVYLCASSFAGGYNEQFFGPGTRLTVL.